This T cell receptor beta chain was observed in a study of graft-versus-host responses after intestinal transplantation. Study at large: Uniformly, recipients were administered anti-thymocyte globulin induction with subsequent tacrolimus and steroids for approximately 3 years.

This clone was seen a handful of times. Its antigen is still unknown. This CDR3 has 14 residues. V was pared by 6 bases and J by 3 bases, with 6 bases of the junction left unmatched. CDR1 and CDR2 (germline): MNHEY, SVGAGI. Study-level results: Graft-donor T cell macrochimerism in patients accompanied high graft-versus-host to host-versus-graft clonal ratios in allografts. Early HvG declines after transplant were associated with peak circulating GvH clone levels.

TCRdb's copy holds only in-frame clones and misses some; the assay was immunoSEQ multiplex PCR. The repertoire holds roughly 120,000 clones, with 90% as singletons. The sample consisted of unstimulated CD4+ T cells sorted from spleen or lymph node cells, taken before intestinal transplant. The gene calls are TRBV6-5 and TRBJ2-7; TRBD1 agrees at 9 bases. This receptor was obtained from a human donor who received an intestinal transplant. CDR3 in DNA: TGTGCCAGCAGGTCACCGACAGGGGGCTACGAGCAGTACTTC. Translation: CASRSPTGGYEQYF.